These T cell receptor beta chains were read from a single sample in a study of CD8 T cells in ankylosing spondylitis. TCRdb passed the 5' RACE reads through MiXCR, listing each CDR3 protein once. The sample includes hundreds of thousands of distinct CDR3 sequences, roughly 13% of them seen just once. The sequencing input was blood, either unsorted or a sorted T cell fraction (not recorded which). The receptors shown here come from a male donor with ankylosing spondylitis. The CDR3 runs from the conserved cysteine through the conserved F or W. The D gene is left open where the match is weak. Clone size is given for some rows only: seen once, a few or many times, or a class if the clone is expanded.

>TRBV29-1|TRBJ2-3|many|-
TGCAGCGTGCCTATCCGGTCGAGGCCCACAGATACGCAGTATTTT
CSVPIRSRPTDTQYF
>TRBV27|TRBJ2-1|few|TRBD2
TGTGCCAGCAGTCCCCTTACTAGCGGTCCCTTGAATGAGCAGTTCTTC
CASSPLTSGPLNEQFF
>TRBV21-1|TRBJ1-2|few|-
TGTGCCAGCAGCAAATTCAAGGGACGGAACTATGGCTACACCTTC
CASSKFKGRNYGYTF
>TRBV27|TRBJ1-2|-|TRBD1
TGTGCCAGCAGTTTAACGAGGAGGGCAGGGGGCCTCATCTATGGCTACACCTTC
CASSLTRRAGGLIYGYTF
>TRBV5-1|TRBJ1-4|few|TRBD1
TGCGCCAGCAGACCCGGGACAGGGATGCCTAATGAAAAACTGTTTTTT
CASRPGTGMPNEKLFF
>TRBV9|TRBJ1-1|-|-
TGTGCCAGCAGCGTATCTAGGAACACTGAAGCTTTCTTT
CASSVSRNTEAFF
>TRBV28|TRBJ1-1|few|-
TGTGCCAGCAGTTTGCGGACAACGAGTCCGAAGACTGAAGCTTTCTTT
CASSLRTTSPKTEAFF
>TRBV19|TRBJ2-1|-|-
TGTGCCAGTACCTGGGGCTCCTACAATGAGCAGTTCTTC
CASTWGSYNEQFF
>TRBV20-1|TRBJ1-5|-|-
TGCAGTGCTACCCCCCCCGGGGCGTATAGCAATCAGCCCCAGCATTTT
CSATPPGAYSNQPQHF
>TRBV18|TRBJ2-3|few|TRBD1
TGTGCCAGCTCACTCCTGTCCCAGGGGGCAGATACGCAGTATTTT
CASSLLSQGADTQYF
>TRBV5-6|TRBJ2-1|-|TRBD2
TGTGCCAGCAGCTTGTGGGGACTAGCGGAGCAGTTCTTC
CASSLWGLAEQFF
>TRBV30|TRBJ1-4|-|-
TGTGCCTGGAGTACACCGGGACATACTAATGAAAAACTGTTTTTT
CAWSTPGHTNEKLFF
>TRBV6-1|TRBJ2-1|-|TRBD2
TGTGCCAGCAGTGCGGCGCGAGAACTAGCGGGAGGGGGCTATGAGCAGTTCTTC
CASSAARELAGGGYEQFF
>TRBV20-1|TRBJ1-2|few|TRBD1
TGCAGTGCTCCATGGGCAGGGGGACATGGCTACACCTTC
CSAPWAGGHGYTF
>TRBV24-1|TRBJ2-3|-|-
TGTGCCACCAGTGATTTGGGCAGGGAAGGTGCAGATACGCAGTATTTT
CATSDLGREGADTQYF
>TRBV4-2|TRBJ2-3|many|-
TGTGCCAGCAGCCGGAGGACTACAGATACGCAGTATTTT
CASSRRTTDTQYF
>TRBV7-9|TRBJ2-7|-|-
TGTGCCAGCAGCTCTCACTACGAGCAGTACTTC
CASSSHYEQYF
>TRBV11-1|TRBJ2-1|many|TRBD2
TGTGCCAGCAGCTTTACTACCGGGACAGGTACTAGCGGGAGGGCCGGTGAGCAGTTCTTC
CASSFTTGTGTSGRAGEQFF
>TRBV20-1|TRBJ2-5|few|-
TGCAGTGCTAGAGGGAGGCCGGAAGAGACCCAGTACTTC
CSARGRPEETQYF
>TRBV29-1|TRBJ2-1|few|-
TGCAGCCTGGGAGGGGGCTCCTACAATGAGCAGTTCTTC
CSLGGGSYNEQFF
>TRBV5-1|TRBJ1-1|few|-
TGCGCCAGCAGCTCGGCCCGCGGGAACACTGAAGATTTCTTT
CASSSARGNTEDFF
>TRBV6-1|TRBJ2-7|-|-
TGTGCCAGCAGTGAACCAGTTTACAGACAGGCTGTCTACGAGCAGTACTTC
CASSEPVYRQAVYEQYF
>TRBV16|TRBJ2-1|-|-
TGTGCCAGCAGCCAATCTGCCGCCAGGCGGGGTGAGCAGTTCTTC
CASSQSAARRGEQFF
>TRBV7-7|TRBJ2-1|few|-
TGTGCCAGCGCCCCAGGGGAATCGGGTAATGAGCAGTTCTTC
CASAPGESGNEQFF
>TRBV2|TRBJ2-1|-|TRBD2
TGTGCCAGCAGGCCACTAGCGGGAGGTCGCCACAATGAGCAGTTCTTC
CASRPLAGGRHNEQFF
>TRBV4-1|TRBJ1-2|-|-
TGCGCCAGCAGCCAAGATCAAAGGTCAGGGGCATGGTATGGCTACACTTTC
CASSQDQRSGAWYGYTF
>TRBV11-2|TRBJ1-2|few|-
TGTGCCAGCAGCGAGGGACGGGTATATGGCTACACCTTC
CASSEGRVYGYTF
>TRBV4-2|TRBJ1-2|few|-
TGTGCCAGCAGCCCAGGAAGATCGCAAGGCTACACCTTC
CASSPGRSQGYTF
>TRBV7-6|TRBJ2-3|-|TRBD1
TGTGCCAGCAGCGTGGGACAGGGATCGGGTACGCAGTATTTT
CASSVGQGSGTQYF
>TRBV15|TRBJ2-2|-|-
TGTGCCACCAGCAGAGATCGACACAACACCGGGGAGCTGTTTTTT
CATSRDRHNTGELFF
>TRBV20-1|TRBJ1-3|few|-
TGCAGTGCTAGAGACCCTTTCCCCAGGGAGGATTCTGGAAACACCATATATTTT
CSARDPFPREDSGNTIYF
>TRBV29-1|TRBJ2-2|few|TRBD2
TGCAGCGTTGAGATCCATAGCGGGAGGAACACCGGGGAGCTGTTTTTT
CSVEIHSGRNTGELFF
>TRBV3-1|TRBJ2-1|-|-
TGTGCCAGCAGTGAGCGGATGGACTCCTACAATGAGCAGTTCTTC
CASSERMDSYNEQFF
>TRBV4-2|TRBJ2-1|-|-
TGTGCCAGCAGCCTTGGGGAAATAGGGTACAATGAGCAGTTCTTC
CASSLGEIGYNEQFF
>TRBV12-3/TRBV12-4|TRBJ2-3|few|-
TGTGCCAGCAGTTTTGGGCGGCGCACAGATACGCAGTATTTT
CASSFGRRTDTQYF
>TRBV4-1|TRBJ2-1|few|TRBD2
TGCGCCAGCAGCCAAGAGCGGGGGAGGGGCCCCTACAATGAGCAGTTCTTC
CASSQERGRGPYNEQFF
>TRBV3-1|TRBJ2-2|few|TRBD2
TGTGCCAGCAGCCTGGGACTAGCTCGAGGGGAGCTGTTTTTT
CASSLGLARGELFF
>TRBV13|TRBJ2-7|few|TRBD2
TGTGCCAGCAGCCCAGGAGGTAGCGGGAGCTCCTACGAGCAGTACTTC
CASSPGGSGSSYEQYF
>TRBV5-1|TRBJ2-5|-|-
TGCGCCAGCAGCCCCGTTAGGGGGGCGCAAGAGACCCAGTACTTC
CASSPVRGAQETQYF
>TRBV7-8|TRBJ2-5|few|TRBD1
TGTGCCAGCAGCACCGACAGGGTGGAGACCCAGTACTTC
CASSTDRVETQYF
>TRBV5-1|TRBJ2-1|many|-
TGCGCCAGCAGCTTGGGAGTCGACTACAATGAGCAGTTCTTC
CASSLGVDYNEQFF
>TRBV7-9|TRBJ1-1|-|-
TGTGCCAGCAGCCCCAGTGAGAACACTGAAGCTTTATTT
CASSPSENTEALF
>TRBV2|TRBJ1-2|-|TRBD1
TGTGCCAGCTGGGACAGGGGGAACTATGGCTACACCTTC
CASWDRGNYGYTF
>TRBV20-1|TRBJ1-5|few|-
TGCAGTGCTAGAGAGGGGGCAGACAATCAGCCCCAGCATTTT
CSAREGADNQPQHF
>TRBV24-1|TRBJ2-5|many|-
TGTGCCACCAGTGATCCAGGGACGGCGGGCGGGGAGACCCAGTACTTC
CATSDPGTAGGETQYF
>TRBV20-1|TRBJ2-3|-|TRBD1
TGCAGTGCCTGGACAGGGAGCACAGATACGCAGTATTTT
CSAWTGSTDTQYF
>TRBV20-1|TRBJ2-4|many|-
TGCAGTGCTAGAAGTCTAGGGGCCAAAAACATTCAGTACTTC
CSARSLGAKNIQYF
>TRBV7-8|TRBJ1-1|-|-
TGTGCCAGCAGCTCCTGGGTAACCGACGGCAGTGAAGCTTTCTTT
CASSSWVTDGSEAFF
>TRBV6-1|TRBJ2-3|-|-
TGTGCCAGCAGACGCCGGGACCCTAGCACAGATACGCAGTATTTT
CASRRRDPSTDTQYF
>TRBV5-1|TRBJ2-5|-|-
TGCGCCAGCAGCTTGGCCCCTGAGGACCAGTACTTC
CASSLAPEDQYF
>TRBV11-2|TRBJ2-3|-|-
TGTGCCAGCAGCTTTATTCCGTTGGGAGATACGCAGTATTTT
CASSFIPLGDTQYF
>TRBV18|TRBJ2-1|-|TRBD2
TGTGCCAGCTCACCCGGACTAAGCGGGAGGGCCGGGAATGAGCAGTTCTTC
CASSPGLSGRAGNEQFF
>TRBV11-2|TRBJ2-3|-|-
TGTGCCAGCAGCGCCTTGGGGGCAGTAAGCACAGATACGCAGTATTTT
CASSALGAVSTDTQYF